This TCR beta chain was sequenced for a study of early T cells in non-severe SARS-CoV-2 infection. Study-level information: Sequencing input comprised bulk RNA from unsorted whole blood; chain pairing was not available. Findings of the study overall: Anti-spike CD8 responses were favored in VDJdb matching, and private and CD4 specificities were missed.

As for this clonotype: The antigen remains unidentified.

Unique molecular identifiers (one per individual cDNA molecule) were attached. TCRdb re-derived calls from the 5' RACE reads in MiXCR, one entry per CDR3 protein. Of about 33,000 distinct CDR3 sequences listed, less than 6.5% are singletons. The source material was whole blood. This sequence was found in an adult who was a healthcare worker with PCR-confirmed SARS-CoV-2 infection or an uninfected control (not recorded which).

CDR3 DNA sequence: TGTGCCAGCAGCTTGCGTGGGGGCCGGGGCCTTGTAGCCAAAAACATTCAGTACTTC. Residues: CASSLRGGRGLVAKNIQYF. The chain couples TRBV5-6 to TRBJ2-4; D is possibly TRBD1 (6 bases). Per the germline V gene, CDR1 is SGHDT and CDR2 is YYEEEE. The CDR3 sequence is 19 residues long. The V gene lost 1 base and the J gene lost 0 bases, with 20 bases spanning the gap.